The clone carrying this TCR beta chain was counted a single time. Its antigen is unknown. The data belong to a study of cytomegalovirus exposure and HLA in healthy donors. In the study overall: Previous work identified 100 million or so unique TCR beta sequences from around 170 million T cells.

General study results and limits: The authors reported that TCR beta sequences could predict HLA-A and HLA-B alleles. These predictions were accurate for most subjects in the first cohort. As immune exposure information, only CMV serostatus was available.

The germline V gene has CDR1 SGHNT and CDR2 YYREEE (reference sequence). This CDR3 has 16 residues. The trim removed 3 bases at V and 4 bases at J, leaving 10 bases unmatched. PCR used 60 Vbeta primers and 13 Jbeta primers. The authors' processing: Later, an analysis found 65 million to 85 million unique TCR beta chains, and 9.5 million to 11 million of these were shared. The data were produced by immunoSEQ multiplex PCR, yet TCRdb's version contains in-frame clones alone and is incomplete. That table gives V, J and clone size, and the DNA gave D and trimming. In the table there are roughly 200,000 clones, 82% of which are singletons.

The sequenced sample consisted of PBMCs. This chain connects TRBV5-4 to TRBJ2-3; 8 positions agree with TRBD1. This TCR derives from a middle-aged woman in good health and CMV-seronegative. CDR3 region: CASSSTGQGSADTQYF. CDR3 bases: TGTGCCAGCAGCTCAACCGGACAGGGTAGTGCAGATACGCAGTATTTT. Using reference TRBV5-4 and TRBJ2-3 for the parts outside the CDR3, the full variable domain is ETGVTQSPTHLIKTRGQQVTLRCSSQSGHNTVSWYQQALGQGPQFIFQYYREEENGRGNFPPRFSGLQFPNYSSELNVNALELDDSALYLCASSSTGQGSADTQYFGPGTRLTVL.